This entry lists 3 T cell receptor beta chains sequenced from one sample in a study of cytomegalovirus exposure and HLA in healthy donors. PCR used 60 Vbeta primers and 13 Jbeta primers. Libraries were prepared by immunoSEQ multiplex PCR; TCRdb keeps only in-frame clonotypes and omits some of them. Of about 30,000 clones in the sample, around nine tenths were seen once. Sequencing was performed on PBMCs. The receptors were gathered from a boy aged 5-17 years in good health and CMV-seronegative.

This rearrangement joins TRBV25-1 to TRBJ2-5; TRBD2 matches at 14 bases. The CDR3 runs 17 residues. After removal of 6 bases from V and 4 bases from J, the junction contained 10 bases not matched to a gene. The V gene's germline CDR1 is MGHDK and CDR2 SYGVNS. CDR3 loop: CASSPGLAGGQIETQYF. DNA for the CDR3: TGTGCCAGCAGCCCAGGACTAGCGGGGGGTCAAATAGAGACCCAGTACTTC. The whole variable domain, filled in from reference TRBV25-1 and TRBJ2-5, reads EADIYQTPRYLVIGTGKKITLECSQTMGHDKMYWYQQDPGMELHLIHYSYGVNSTEKGDLSSESTVSRIRTEHFPLTLESARPSHTSQYLCASSPGLAGGQIETQYFGPGTRLLVL.

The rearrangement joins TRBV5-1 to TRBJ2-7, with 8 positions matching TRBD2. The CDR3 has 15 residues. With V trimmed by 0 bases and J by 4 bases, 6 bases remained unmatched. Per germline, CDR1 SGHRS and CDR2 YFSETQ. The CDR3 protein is CASSLETSAVYEQYF. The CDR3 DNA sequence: TGCGCCAGCAGCTTGGAGACTAGCGCCGTTTACGAGCAGTACTTC.

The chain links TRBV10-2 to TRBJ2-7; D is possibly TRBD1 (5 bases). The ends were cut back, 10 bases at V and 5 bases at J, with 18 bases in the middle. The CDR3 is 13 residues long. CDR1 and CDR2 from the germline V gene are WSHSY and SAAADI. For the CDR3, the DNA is TGCGCCATTTCCCGGAGCAGGGCCGACGAGCAGTACTTC. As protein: CAISRSRADEQYF.